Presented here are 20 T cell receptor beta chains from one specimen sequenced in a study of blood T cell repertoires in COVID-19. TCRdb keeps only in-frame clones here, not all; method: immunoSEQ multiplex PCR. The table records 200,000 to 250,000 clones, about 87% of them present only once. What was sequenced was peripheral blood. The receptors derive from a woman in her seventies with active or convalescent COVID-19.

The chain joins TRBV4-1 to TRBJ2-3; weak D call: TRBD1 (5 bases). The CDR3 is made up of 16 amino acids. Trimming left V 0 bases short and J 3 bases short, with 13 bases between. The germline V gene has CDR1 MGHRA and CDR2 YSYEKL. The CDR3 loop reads CASSQDPARVTDTQYF. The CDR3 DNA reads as TGCGCCAGCAGCCAAGATCCCGCCAGGGTGACAGATACGCAGTATTTT.

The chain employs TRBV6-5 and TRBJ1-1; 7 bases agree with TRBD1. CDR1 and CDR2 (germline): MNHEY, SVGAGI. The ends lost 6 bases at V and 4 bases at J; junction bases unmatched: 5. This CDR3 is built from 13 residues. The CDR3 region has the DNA TGTGCCAGCAGCAATGACAGGGCCACTGAAGCTTTCTTT. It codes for CASSNDRATEAFF.

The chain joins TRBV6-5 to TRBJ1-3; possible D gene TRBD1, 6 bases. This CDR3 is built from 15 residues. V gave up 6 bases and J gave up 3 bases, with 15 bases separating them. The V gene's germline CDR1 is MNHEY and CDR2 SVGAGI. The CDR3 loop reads CASRPPGVSGNTIYF. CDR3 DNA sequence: TGTGCCAGCAGGCCTCCAGGGGTTAGTGGAAACACCATATATTTT.

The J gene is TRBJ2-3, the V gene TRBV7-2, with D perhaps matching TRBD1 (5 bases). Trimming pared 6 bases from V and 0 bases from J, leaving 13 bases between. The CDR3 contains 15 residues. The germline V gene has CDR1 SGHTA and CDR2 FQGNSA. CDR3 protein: CASRSQGISTDTQYF. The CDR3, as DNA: TGTGCCAGCAGATCGCAGGGAATTAGCACAGATACGCAGTATTTT.

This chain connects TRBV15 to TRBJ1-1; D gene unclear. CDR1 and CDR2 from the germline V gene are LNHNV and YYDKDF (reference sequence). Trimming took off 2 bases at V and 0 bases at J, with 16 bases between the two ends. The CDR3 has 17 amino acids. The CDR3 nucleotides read TGTGCCACCAGCAGAACCCGGGGTCAGATACTGAACACTGAAGCTTTCTTT. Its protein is CATSRTRGQILNTEAFF.

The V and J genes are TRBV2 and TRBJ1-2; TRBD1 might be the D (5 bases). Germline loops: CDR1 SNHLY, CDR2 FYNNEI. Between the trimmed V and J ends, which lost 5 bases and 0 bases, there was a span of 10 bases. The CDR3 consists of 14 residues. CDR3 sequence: CASSSTATNYGYTF. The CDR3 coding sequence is TGTGCCAGCAGTTCGACAGCTACTAACTATGGCTACACCTTC.

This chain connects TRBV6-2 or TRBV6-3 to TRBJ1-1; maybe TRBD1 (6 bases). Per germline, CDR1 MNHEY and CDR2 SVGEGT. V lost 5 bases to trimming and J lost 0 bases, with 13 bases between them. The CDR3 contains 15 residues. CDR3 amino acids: CASSLSGDLNTEAFF. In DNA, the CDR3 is TGTGCCAGCAGTCTATCAGGGGATTTGAACACTGAAGCTTTCTTT.

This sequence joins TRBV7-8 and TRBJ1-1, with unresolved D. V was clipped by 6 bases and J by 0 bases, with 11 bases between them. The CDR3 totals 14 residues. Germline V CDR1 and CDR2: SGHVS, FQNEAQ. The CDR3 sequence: CASSSRFMNTEAFF. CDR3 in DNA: TGTGCCAGCAGTTCCAGGTTCATGAACACTGAAGCTTTCTTT.

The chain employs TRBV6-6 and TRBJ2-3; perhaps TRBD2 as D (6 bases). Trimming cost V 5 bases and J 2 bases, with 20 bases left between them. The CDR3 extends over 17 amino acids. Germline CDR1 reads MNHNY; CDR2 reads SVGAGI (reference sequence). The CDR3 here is CASSPSGVTRFTDTQYF. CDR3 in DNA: TGTGCCAGCAGTCCCTCGGGGGTTACCCGATTCACAGATACGCAGTATTTT.

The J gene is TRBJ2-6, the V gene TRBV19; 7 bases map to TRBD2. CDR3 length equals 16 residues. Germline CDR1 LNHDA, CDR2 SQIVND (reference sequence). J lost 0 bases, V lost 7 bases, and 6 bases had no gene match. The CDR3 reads CASTVAGPSGANVLTF. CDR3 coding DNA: TGTGCCAGTACCGTAGCGGGCCCCTCTGGGGCCAACGTCCTGACTTTC.

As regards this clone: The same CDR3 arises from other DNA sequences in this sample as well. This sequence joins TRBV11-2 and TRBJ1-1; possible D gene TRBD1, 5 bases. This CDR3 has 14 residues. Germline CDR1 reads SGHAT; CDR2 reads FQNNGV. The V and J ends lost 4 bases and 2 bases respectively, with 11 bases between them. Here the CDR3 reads CASSSQGINTEAFF. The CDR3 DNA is TGTGCCAGCAGCTCCCAGGGCATAAACACTGAAGCTTTCTTT.

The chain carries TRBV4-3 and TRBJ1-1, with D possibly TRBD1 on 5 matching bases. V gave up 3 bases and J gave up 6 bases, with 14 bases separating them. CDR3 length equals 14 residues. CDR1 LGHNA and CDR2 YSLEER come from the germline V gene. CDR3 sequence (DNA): TGCGCCAGCAGCCACGGGGGGATCGAAGCTGAAGCTTTCTTT. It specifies CASSHGGIEAEAFF.

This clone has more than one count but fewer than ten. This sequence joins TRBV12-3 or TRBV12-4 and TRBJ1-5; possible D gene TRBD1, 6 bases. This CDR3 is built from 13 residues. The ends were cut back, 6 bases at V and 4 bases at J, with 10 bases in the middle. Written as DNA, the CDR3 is TGTGCCAGCAGCCCAGGACAGAATCAGCCCCAGCATTTT. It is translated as CASSPGQNQPQHF.

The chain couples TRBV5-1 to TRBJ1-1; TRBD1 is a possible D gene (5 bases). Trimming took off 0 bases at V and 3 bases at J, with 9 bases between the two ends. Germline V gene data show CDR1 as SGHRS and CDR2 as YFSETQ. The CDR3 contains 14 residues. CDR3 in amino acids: CASSLAGPDTEAFF. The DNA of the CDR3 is TGCGCCAGCAGCTTGGCAGGGCCTGACACTGAAGCTTTCTTT.

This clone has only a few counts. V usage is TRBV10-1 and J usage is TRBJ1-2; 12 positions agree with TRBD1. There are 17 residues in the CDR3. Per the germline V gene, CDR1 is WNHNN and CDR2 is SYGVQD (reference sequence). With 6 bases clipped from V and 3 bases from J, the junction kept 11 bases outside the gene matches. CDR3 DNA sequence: TGCGCCAGCAGCCGGGACAGGGGGCTTCAAGTGGACTATGGCTACACCTTC. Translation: CASSRDRGLQVDYGYTF.

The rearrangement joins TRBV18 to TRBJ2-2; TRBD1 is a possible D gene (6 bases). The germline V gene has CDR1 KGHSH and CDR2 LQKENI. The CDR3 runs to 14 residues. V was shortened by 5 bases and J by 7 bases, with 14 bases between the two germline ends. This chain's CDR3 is CASSATGPVGELFF. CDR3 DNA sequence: TGTGCCAGCTCAGCGACAGGCCCCGTCGGGGAGCTGTTTTTT.

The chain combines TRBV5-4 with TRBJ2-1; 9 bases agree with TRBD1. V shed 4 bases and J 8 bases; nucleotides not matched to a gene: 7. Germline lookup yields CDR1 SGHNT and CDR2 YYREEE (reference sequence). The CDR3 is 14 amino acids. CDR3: CASSATGGNDEQFF. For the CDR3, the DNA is TGTGCCAGCAGCGCTACAGGGGGCAACGATGAGCAGTTCTTC.

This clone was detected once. CDR3 protein: CATLNFGGPNEQFF. The DNA of the CDR3 is TGTGCCACCCTAAATTTCGGGGGGCCGAATGAGCAGTTCTTC. The rearrangement joins TRBV7-9 to TRBJ2-1; maybe TRBD2 (7 bases). Between the trimmed V and J ends, which lost 10 bases and 7 bases, there was a span of 20 bases. The CDR3 is 14 amino acids. CDR1 SEHNR and CDR2 FQNEAQ come from the germline V gene (reference sequence).

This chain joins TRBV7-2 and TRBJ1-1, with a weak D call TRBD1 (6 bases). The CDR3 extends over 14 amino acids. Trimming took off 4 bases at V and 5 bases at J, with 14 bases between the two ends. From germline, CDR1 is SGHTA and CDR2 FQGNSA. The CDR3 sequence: CASSSLLGATEAFF. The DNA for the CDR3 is TGTGCCAGCAGCTCTCTACTGGGGGCAACTGAAGCTTTCTTT.

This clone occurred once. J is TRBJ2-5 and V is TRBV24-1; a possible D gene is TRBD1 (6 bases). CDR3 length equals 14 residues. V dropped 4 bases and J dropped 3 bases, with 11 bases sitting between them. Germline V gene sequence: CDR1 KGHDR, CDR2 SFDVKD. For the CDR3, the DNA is TGTGCCACCAGTGAGCCCGGACAGAAAGAGACCCAGTACTTC. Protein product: CATSEPGQKETQYF.